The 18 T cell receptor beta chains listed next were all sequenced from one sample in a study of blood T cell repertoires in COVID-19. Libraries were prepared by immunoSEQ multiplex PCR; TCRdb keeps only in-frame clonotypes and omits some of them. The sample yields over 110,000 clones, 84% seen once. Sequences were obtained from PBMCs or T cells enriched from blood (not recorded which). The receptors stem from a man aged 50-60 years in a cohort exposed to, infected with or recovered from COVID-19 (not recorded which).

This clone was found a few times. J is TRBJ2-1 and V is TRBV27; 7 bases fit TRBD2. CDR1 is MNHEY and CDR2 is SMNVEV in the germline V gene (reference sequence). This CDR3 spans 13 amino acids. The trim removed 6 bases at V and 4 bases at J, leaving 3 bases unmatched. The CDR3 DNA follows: TGTGCCAGCAGACTAGCGTTGTACAATGAGCAGTTCTTC. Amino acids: CASRLALYNEQFF.

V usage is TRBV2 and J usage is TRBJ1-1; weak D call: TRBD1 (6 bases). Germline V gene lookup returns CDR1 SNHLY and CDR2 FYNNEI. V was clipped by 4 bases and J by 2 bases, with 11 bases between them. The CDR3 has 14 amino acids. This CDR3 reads CASSGNRANTEAFF. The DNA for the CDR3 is TGTGCCAGCAGTGGGAACAGGGCCAACACTGAAGCTTTCTTT.

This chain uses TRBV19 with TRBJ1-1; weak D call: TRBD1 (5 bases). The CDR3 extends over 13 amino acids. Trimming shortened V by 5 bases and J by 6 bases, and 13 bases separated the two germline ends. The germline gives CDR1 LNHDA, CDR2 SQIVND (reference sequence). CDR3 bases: TGTGCCAGTAGTGACATTGGAGGGGCTGAAGCTTTCTTT. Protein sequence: CASSDIGGAEAFF.

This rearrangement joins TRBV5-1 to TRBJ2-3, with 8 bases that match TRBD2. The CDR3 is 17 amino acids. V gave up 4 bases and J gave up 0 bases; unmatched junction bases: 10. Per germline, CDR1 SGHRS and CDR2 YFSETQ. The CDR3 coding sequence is TGCGCCAGCAGCACCTCCCCTAGCGGGCTTAGCACAGATACGCAGTATTTT. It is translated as CASSTSPSGLSTDTQYF.

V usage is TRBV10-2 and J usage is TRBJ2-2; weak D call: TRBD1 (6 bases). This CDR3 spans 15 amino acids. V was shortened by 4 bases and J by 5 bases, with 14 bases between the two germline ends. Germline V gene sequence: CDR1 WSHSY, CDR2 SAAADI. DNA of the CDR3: TGCGCCAGCAGTGTTCGCAGGGGTACGACCGGGGAGCTGTTTTTT. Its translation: CASSVRRGTTGELFF.

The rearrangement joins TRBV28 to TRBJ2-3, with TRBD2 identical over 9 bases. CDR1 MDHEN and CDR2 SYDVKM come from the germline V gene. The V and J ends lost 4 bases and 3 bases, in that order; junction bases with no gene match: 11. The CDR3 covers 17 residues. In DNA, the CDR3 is TGTGCCAGCAGTTCTGCGGGGATAGCGGGAGAAACAGATACGCAGTATTTT. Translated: CASSSAGIAGETDTQYF. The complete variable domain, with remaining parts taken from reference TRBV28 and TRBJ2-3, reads DVKVTQSSRYLVKRTGEKVFLECVQDMDHENMFWYRQDPGLGLRLIYFSYDVKMKEKGDIPEGYSVSREKKERFSLILESASTNQTSMYLCASSSAGIAGETDTQYFGPGTRLTVL.

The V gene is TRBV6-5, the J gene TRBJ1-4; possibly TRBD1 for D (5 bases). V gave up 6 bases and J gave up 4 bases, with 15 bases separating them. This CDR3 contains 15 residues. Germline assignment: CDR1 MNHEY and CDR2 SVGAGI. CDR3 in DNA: TGTGCCAGCAGCCAGGGCCTCGTTGGTAATGAAAAACTGTTTTTT. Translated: CASSQGLVGNEKLFF.

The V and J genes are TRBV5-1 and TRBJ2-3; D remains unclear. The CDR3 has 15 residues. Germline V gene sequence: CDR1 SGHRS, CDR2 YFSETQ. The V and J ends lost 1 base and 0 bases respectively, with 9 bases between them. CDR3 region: CASSLPSSSTDTQYF. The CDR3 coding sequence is TGCGCCAGCAGCTTGCCGTCAAGCAGCACAGATACGCAGTATTTT.

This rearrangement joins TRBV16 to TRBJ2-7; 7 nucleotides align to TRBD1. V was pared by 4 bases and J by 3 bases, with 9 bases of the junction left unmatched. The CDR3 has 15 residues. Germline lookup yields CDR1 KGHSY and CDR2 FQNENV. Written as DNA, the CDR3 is TGTGCCAGCAGCCTGACAGGGCCCAGAGACTACGAGCAGTACTTC. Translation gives CASSLTGPRDYEQYF.

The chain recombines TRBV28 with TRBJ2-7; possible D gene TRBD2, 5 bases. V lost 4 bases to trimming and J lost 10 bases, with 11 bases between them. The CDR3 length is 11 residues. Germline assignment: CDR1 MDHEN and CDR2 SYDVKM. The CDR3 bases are TGTGCCAGCAGTTCGGGGTGGGCACAGTACTTC. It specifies CASSSGWAQYF.

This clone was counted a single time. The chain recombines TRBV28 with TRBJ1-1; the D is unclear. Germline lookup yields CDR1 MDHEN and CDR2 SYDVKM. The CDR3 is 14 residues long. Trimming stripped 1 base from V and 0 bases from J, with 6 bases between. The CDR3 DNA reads TGTGCCAGCAGTTTATATGGCCTGAACACTGAAGCTTTCTTT. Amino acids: CASSLYGLNTEAFF.

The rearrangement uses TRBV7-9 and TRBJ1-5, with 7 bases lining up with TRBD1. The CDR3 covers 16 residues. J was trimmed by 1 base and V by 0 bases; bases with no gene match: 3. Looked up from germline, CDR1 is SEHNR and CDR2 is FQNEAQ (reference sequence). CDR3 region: CASSLATGISNQPQHF. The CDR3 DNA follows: TGTGCCAGCAGCTTAGCGACAGGGATCAGCAATCAGCCCCAGCATTTT.

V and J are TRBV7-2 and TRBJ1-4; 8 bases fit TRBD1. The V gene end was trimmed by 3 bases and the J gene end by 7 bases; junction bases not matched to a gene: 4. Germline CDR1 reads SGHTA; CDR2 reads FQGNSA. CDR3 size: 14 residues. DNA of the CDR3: TGTGCCAGCAGCTTCCAGGGGGCTGGTGAAAAACTGTTTTTT. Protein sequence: CASSFQGAGEKLFF.

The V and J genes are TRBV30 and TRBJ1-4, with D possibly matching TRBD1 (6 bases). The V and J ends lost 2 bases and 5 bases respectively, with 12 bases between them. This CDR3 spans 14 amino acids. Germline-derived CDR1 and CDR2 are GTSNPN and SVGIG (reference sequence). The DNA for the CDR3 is TGTGCCTGGAGTCTCGACAGGAAGAATGAAAAACTGTTTTTT. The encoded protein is CAWSLDRKNEKLFF.

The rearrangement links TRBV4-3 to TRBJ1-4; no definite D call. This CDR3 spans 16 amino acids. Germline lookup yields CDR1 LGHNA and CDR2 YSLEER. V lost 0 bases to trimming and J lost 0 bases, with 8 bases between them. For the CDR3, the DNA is TGCGCCAGCAGCCAAGAAATGTTCGCAACTAATGAAAAACTGTTTTTT. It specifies CASSQEMFATNEKLFF.

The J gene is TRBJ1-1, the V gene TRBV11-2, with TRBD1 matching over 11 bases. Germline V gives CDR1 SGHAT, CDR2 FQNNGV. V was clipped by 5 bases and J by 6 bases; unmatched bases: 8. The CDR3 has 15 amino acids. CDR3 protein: CASSAGDRGGAEAFF. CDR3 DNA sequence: TGTGCCAGCAGCGCCGGGGACAGGGGGGGCGCTGAAGCTTTCTTT.

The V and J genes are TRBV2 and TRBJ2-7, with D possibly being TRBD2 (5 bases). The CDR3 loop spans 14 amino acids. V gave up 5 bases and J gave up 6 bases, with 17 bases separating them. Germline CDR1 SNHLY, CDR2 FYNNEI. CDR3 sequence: CASSTKGARSEQYF. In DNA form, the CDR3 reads TGTGCCAGCAGTACCAAGGGAGCCCGGTCCGAGCAGTACTTC.

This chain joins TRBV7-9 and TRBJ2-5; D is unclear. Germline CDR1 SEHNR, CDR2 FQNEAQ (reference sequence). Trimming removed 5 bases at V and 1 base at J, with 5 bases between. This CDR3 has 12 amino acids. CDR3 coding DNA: TGTGCCAGCAGCGAGATCCAAGAGACCCAGTACTTC. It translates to CASSEIQETQYF.